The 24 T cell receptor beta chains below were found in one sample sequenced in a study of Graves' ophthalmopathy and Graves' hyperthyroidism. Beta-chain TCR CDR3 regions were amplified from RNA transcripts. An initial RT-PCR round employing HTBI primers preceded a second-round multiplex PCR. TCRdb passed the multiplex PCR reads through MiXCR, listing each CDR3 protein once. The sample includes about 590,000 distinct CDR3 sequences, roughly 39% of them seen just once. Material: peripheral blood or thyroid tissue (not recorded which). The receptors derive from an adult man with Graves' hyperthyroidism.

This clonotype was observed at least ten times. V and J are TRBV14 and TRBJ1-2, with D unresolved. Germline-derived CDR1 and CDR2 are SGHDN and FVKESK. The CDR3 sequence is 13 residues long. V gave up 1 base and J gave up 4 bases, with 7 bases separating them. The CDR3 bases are TGTGCCAGCAGCCAAGCCCCACTCTATGGCTACACCTTC. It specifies CASSQAPLYGYTF.

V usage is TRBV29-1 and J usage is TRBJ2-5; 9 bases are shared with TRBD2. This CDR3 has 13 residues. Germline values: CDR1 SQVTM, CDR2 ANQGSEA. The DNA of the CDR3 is TGCAGTTACTCGATAGCGGGAGCAGAGACCCAGTACTTC. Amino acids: CSYSIAGAETQYF.

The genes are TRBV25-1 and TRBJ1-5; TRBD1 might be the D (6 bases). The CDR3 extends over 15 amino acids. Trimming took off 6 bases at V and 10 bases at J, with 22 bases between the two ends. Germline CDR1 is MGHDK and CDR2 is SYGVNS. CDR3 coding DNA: TGTGCCAGCAGGAATTCAGGACAGTTCTTTGGACCCCAGCATTTT. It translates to CASRNSGQFFGPQHF.

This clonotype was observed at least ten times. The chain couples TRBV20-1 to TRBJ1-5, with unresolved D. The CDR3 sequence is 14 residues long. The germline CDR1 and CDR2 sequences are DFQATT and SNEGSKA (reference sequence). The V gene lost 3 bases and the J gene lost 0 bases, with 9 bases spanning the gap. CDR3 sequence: CSARQIVSNQPQHF. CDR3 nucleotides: TGCAGTGCTAGGCAGATAGTTAGCAATCAGCCCCAGCATTTT.

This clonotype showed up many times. The CDR3 loop is CASSIGYDRDNTEAFF. CDR3 coding DNA: TGTGCCAGTAGTATTGGGTATGACAGGGATAACACTGAAGCTTTCTTT. The chain has TRBV19 and TRBJ1-1; 7 positions match TRBD1. The CDR3 is 16 residues long. The ends lost 3 bases at V and 2 bases at J; junction bases unmatched: 9. In germline, CDR1 is LNHDA, CDR2 SQIVND (reference sequence).

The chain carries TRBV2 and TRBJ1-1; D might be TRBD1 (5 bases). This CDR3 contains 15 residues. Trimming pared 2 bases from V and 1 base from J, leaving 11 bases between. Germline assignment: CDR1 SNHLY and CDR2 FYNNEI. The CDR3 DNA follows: TGTGCCAGCAGTGAATTCGGGGGGGGGAACACTGAAGCTTTCTTT. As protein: CASSEFGGGNTEAFF.

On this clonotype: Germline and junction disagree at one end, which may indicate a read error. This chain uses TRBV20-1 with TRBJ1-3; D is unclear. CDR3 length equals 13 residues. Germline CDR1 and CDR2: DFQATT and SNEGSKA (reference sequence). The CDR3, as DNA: TGCACTGCTAGAAGGTTTGCTGGAAACACCATATATTTT. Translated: CTARRFAGNTIYF.

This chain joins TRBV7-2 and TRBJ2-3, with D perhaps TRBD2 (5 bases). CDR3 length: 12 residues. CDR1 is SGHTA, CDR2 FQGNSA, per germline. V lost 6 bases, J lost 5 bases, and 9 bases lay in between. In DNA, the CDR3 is TGTGCCAGCAGTCGCAGCGGAGATACGCAGTATTTT. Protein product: CASSRSGDTQYF.

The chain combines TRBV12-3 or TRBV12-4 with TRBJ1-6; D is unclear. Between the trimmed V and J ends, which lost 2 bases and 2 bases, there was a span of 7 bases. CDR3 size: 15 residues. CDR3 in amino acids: CASSLMSPYNSPLHF. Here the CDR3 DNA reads TGTGCCAGCAGTTTAATGAGCCCCTATAATTCACCCCTCCACTTT.

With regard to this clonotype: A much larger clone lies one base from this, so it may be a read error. CDR3 sequence reads: CASSIDRYQETPYF. The CDR3 DNA reads TGTGCCAGCTCAATCGACAGGTACCAAGAGACCCCGTACTTC. The chain carries TRBV10-2 and TRBJ2-5; D is perhaps TRBD1 (6 bases). The CDR3 is 14 residues long. Germline V gene sequence: CDR1 WSHSY, CDR2 SAAADI.

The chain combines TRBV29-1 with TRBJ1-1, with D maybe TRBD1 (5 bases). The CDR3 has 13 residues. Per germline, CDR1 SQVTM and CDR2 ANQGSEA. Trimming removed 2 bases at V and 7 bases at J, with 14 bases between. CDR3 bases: TGCAGCGTTGAAAGGATGGGGGGGATTGAAGCTTTCTTT. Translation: CSVERMGGIEAFF.

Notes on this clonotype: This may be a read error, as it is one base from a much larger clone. The CDR3 here is CACNEGLNSNQPQHF. For the CDR3, the DNA is TGTGCCTGCAACGAGGGTTTAAATAGCAATCAGCCCCAGCATTTT. The gene calls are TRBV10-3 and TRBJ1-5; D is uncertain. V shed 11 bases and J shed 0 bases, with 17 bases lying between them. The CDR3 contains 15 residues. The V gene's germline CDR1 is ENHRY and CDR2 SYGVKD.

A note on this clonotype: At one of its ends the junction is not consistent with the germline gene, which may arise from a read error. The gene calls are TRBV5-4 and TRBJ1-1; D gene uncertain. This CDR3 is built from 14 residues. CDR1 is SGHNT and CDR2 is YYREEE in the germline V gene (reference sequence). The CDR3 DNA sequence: TGTGCCAGCAGCTTGTTTTCGGGGAACATTGAAGCTTTCTTT. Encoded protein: CASSLFSGNIEAFF.

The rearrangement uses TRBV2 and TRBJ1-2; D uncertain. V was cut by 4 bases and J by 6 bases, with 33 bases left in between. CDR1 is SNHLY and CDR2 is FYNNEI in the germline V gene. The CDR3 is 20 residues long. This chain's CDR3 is CASSARVSRGLVQYLHGYTF. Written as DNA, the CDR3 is TGTGCCAGCAGTGCTAGGGTTTCGAGAGGGCTGGTACAATATCTCCATGGCTACACCTTC.

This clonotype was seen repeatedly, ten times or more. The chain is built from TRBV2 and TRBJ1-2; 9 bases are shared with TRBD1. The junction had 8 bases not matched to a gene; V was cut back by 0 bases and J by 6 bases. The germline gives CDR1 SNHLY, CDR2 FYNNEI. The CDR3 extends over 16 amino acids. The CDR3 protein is CASSEARNRGHDGYTF. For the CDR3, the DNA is TGTGCCAGCAGTGAAGCGCGGAACAGGGGGCACGATGGCTACACCTTC.

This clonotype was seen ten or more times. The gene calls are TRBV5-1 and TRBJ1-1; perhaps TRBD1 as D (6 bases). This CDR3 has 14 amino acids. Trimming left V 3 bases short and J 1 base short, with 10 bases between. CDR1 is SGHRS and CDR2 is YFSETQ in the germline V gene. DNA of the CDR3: TGCGCCAGCAGCTCGGGACACCAGAACACTGAAGCTTTCTTT. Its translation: CASSSGHQNTEAFF. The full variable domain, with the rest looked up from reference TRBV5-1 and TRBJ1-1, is KAGVTQTPRYLIKTRGQQVTLSCSPISGHRSVSWYQQTPGQGLQFLFEYFSETQRNKGNFPGRFSGRQFSNSRSEMNVSTLELGDSALYLCASSSGHQNTEAFFGQGTRLTVV.

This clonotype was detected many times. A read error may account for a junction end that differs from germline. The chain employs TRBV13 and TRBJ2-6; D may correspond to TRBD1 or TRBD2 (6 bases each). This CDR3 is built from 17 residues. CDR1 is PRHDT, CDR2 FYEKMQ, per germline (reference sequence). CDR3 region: CASSLGRGLTGANVLTF. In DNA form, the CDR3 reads TGTGCCAGCAGCCTAGGACGGGGGCTCACTGGGGCCAACGTCCTGACTTTC.

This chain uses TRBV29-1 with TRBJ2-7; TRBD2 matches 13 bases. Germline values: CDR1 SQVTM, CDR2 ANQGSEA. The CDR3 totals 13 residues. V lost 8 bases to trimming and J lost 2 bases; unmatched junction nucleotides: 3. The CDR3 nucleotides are TGCAGCTTAGGACTAGCGGGAGCCTACGAGCAGTACTTC. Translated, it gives CSLGLAGAYEQYF.

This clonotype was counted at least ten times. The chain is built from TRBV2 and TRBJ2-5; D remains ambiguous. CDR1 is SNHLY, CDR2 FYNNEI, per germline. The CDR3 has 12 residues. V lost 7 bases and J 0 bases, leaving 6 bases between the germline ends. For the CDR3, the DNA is TGTGCCAGCATTGGGAACCAAGAGACCCAGTACTTC. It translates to CASIGNQETQYF. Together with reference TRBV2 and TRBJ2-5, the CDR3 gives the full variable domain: EPEVTQTPSHQVTQMGQEVILRCVPISNHLYFYWYRQILGQKVEFLVSFYNNEISEKSEIFDDQFSVERPDGSNFTLKIRSTKLEDSAMYFCASIGNQETQYFGPGTRLLVL.

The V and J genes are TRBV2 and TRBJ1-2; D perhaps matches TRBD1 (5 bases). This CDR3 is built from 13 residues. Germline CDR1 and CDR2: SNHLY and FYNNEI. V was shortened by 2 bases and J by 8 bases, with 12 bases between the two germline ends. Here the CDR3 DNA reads TGTGCCAGCAGTGAACGAAGGGGTGGCGGCTACACCTTC. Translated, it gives CASSERRGGGYTF.

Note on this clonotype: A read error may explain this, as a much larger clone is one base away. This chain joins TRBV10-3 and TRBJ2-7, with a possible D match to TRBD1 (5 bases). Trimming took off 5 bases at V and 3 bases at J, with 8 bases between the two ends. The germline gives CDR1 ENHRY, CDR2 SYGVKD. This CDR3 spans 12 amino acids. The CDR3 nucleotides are TGTGCCATCAGTCACGACAGCTACGAGCAGTACTTC. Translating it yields CAISHDSYEQYF.

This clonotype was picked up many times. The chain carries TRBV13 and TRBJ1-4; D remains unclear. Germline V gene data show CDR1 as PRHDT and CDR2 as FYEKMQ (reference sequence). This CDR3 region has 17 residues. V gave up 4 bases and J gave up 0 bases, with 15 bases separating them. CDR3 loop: CASSSNPYTTTNEKLFF. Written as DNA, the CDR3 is TGTGCCAGCAGCTCCAACCCCTACACCACAACTAATGAAAAACTGTTTTTT. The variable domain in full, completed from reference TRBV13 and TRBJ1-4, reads AAGVIQSPRHLIKEKRETATLKCYPIPRHDTVYWYQQGPGQDPQFLISFYEKMQSDKGSIPDRFSAQQFSDYHSELNMSSLELGDSALYFCASSSNPYTTTNEKLFFGSGTQLSVL.

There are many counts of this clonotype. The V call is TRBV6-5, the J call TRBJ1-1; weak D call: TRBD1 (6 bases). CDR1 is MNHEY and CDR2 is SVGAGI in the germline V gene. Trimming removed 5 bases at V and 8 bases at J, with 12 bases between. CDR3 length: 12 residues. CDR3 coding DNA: TGTGCCAGCAGTGACAGGAGGGGCGAAGCTTTCTTT. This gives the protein CASSDRRGEAFF.

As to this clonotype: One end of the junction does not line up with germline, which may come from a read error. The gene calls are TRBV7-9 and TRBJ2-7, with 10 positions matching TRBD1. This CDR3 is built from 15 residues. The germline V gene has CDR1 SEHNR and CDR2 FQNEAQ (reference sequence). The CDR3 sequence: CASSPPGQGTYKQYF. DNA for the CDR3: TGTGCCAGCAGCCCGCCGGGACAGGGGACCTACAAGCAGTACTTC.